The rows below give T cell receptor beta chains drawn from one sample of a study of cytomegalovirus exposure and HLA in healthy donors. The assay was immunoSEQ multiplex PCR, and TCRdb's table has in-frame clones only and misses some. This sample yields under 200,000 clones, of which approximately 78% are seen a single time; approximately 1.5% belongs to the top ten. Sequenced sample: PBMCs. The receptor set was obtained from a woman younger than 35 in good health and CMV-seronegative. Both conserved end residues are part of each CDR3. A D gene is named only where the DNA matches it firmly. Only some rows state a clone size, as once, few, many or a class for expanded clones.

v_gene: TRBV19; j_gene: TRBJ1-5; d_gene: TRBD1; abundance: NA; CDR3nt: TGTGCCAGTAGCCCAGGGACAGGGGGTTGGCAGCCCCAGCATTTT; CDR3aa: CASSPGTGGWQPQHF
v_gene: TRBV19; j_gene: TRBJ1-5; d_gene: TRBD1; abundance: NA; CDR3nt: TGTGCCAGTAGTAAGGACAGGGGAGACAATCAGCCCCAGCATTTT; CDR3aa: CASSKDRGDNQPQHF
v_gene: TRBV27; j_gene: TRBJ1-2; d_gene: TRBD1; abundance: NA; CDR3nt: TGTGCCAGCAGTGGACAGGGCTATGGCTACACCTTC; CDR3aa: CASSGQGYGYTF
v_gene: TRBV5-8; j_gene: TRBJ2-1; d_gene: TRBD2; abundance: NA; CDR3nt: TGTGCCAGCAGCACCTTGACTAGCCCCTCCTACAATGAGCAGTTCTTC; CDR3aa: CASSTLTSPSYNEQFF
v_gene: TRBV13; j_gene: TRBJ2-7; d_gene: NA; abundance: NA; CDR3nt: TGTGCCAGCAGCTCCTCCTCTATCCGCCCTCTCGGCGAGCAGTACTTC; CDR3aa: CASSSSSIRPLGEQYF
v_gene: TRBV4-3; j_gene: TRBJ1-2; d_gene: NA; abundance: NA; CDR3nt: TGCGCCAGCAGCCAAGAGGGCCTGGACTATGGCTACACCTTC; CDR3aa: CASSQEGLDYGYTF
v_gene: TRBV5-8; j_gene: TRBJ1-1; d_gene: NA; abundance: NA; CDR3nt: TGTGCCAGCAGCTCTAACAGAGGACAGCACACTGAAGCTTTCTTT; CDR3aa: CASSSNRGQHTEAFF
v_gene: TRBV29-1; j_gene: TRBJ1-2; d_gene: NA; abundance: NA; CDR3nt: TGCAGCGGTGGGGGCCGGGGCGAGGGCTACACCTTC; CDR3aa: CSGGGRGEGYTF
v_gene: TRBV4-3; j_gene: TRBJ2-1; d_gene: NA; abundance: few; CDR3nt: TGCGCCAGCAGCCCGGGGGGCGATGAGCAGTTCTTC; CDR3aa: CASSPGGDEQFF
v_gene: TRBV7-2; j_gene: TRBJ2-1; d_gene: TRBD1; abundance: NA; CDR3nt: TGTGCCAGCAGCCGATCCGGGACAGGGGCCTACAATGAGCAGTTCTTC; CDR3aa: CASSRSGTGAYNEQFF
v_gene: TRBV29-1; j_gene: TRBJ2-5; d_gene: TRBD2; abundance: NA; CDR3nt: TGCAGCGTTATATGGGGGGGTTGGGGTTATCAGCAAGAGACCCAGTACTTC; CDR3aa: CSVIWGGWGYQQETQYF
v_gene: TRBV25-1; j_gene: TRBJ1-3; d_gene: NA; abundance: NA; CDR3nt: TGTGCCAGCAGTGAATCCAGGAACACCATATATTTT; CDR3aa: CASSESRNTIYF
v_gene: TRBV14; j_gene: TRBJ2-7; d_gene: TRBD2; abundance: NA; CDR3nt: TGTGCCAGCAGCCATGGGGTGACGGGAGGCTCCTACGAGCAGTACTTC; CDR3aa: CASSHGVTGGSYEQYF
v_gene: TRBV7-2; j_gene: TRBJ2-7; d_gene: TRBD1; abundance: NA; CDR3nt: TGTGCCAGCAGCCCTTACGGGACAGGGGGCATCGGCGAGCAGTACTTC; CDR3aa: CASSPYGTGGIGEQYF
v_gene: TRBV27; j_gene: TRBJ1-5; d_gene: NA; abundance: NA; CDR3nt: TGTGCCAGCAGTGCAGACATACTCAATCAGCCCCAGCATTTT; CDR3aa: CASSADILNQPQHF
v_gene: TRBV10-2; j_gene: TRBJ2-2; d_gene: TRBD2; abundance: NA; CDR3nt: TGCGCCTGCGGGGGGGCAGCTATGACCGGGGAGCTGTTTTTT; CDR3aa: CACGGAAMTGELFF
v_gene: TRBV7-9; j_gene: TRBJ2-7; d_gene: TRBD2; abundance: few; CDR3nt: TGTGCCAGCAGCTTAACTAGCGGGGGGCAGTACTTC; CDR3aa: CASSLTSGGQYF
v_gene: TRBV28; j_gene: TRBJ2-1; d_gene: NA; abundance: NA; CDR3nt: TGTGCCAGCATCGAGAGAAGGGTAACGGGGAGTCTCAATGAGCAGTTCTTC; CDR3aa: CASIERRVTGSLNEQFF
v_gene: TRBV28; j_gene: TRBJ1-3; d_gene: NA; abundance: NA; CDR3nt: TGTGCCAGCAGTGTACACCGTTCCTCTGGAAACACCATATATTTT; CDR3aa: CASSVHRSSGNTIYF
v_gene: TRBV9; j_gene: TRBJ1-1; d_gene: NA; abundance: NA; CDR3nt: TGTGCCAGCAGCGTAGAGTCAGGGGACACTGAAGCTTTCTTT; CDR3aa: CASSVESGDTEAFF
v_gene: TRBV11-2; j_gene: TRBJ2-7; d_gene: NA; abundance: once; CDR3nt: TGTGCCAGCAGCTTAACCCTGGCGGTCTCCTACGAGCAGTACTTC; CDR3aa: CASSLTLAVSYEQYF
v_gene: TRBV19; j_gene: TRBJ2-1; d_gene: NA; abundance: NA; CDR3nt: TGTGCCAGTAGTATAGAGCGGGATCCATTGTATGAGCAGTTCTTC; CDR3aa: CASSIERDPLYEQFF
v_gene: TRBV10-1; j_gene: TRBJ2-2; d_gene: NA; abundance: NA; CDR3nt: TGCGCCAGCAGTGAGGGCTTGAACACCGGGGAGCTGTTTTTT; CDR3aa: CASSEGLNTGELFF
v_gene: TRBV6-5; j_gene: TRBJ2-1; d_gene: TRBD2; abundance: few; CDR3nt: TGTGCCAGCAGTTACACTAGCGGGAGTAGCGATGAGCAGTTCTTC; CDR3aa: CASSYTSGSSDEQFF
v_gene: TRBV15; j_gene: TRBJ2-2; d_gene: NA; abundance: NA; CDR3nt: TGTGCCACCAGCAGAGTATCAGGGTGGACCGGGGAGCTGTTTTTT; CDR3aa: CATSRVSGWTGELFF
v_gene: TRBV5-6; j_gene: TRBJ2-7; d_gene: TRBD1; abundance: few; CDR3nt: TGTGCCAGCAGCCCCGCCGGGACAGCCTACGAGCAGTACTTC; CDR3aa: CASSPAGTAYEQYF
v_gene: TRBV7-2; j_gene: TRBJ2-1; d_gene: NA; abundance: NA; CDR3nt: TGTGCCAGCAGCTTCCCCAGGGGCAATGAGCAGTTCTTC; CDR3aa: CASSFPRGNEQFF
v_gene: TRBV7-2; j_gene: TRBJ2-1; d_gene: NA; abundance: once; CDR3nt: TGTGCCAGCAGCTTAGAAAGAGGGAGCGGAAATGAGCAGTTCTTC; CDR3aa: CASSLERGSGNEQFF
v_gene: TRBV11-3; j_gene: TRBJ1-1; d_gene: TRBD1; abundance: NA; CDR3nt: TGTGCCAGCAGCTCCTGGGACAGGAGAACAGGTGAAGCTTTCTTT; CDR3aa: CASSSWDRRTGEAFF
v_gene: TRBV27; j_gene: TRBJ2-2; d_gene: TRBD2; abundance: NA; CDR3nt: TGTGCCAGCAAGTGGCTAGCGGGAGAAAACACCGGGGAGCTGTTTTTT; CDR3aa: CASKWLAGENTGELFF
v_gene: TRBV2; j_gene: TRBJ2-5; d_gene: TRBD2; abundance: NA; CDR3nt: TGTGCCAGCGGACTAGCGGGAGTACGCCAAGAGACCCAGTACTTC; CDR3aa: CASGLAGVRQETQYF
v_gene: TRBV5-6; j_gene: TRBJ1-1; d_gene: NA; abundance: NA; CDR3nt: TGTGCCAGCACCACCACTCTCTCGGGGACTGAAGCTTTCTTT; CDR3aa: CASTTTLSGTEAFF
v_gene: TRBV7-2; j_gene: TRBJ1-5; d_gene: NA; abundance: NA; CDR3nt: TGTGCCAGCAGCTTAGGACAGAAAGCTCAGCCCCAGCATTTT; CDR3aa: CASSLGQKAQPQHF
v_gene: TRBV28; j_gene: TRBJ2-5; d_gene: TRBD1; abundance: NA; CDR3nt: TGTGCCAGCAGTTTACTCGACAGGGACGCCCAAGAGACCCAGTACTTC; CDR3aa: CASSLLDRDAQETQYF
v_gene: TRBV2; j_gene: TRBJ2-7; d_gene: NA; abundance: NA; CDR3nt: TGTGCCAGCAGTGAGGACAGTTATCAAGACTACGAGCAGTACTTC; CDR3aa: CASSEDSYQDYEQYF
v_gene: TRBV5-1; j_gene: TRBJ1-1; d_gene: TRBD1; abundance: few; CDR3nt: TGCGCCAGCAGCTTCTCGGGGGACAGCACGAACACTGAAGCTTTCTTT; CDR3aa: CASSFSGDSTNTEAFF
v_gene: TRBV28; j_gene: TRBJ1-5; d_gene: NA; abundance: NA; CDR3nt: TGTGCCAGCAGAAACCCTCGGGGCAATCAGCCCCAGCATTTT; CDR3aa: CASRNPRGNQPQHF
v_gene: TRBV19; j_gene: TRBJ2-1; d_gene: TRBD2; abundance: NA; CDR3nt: TGTGCCAGTAGCCTAGCGGGATACAATGAGCAGTTCTTC; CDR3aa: CASSLAGYNEQFF
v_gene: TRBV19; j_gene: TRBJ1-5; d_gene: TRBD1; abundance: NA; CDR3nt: TGTGCCAGTAGTATCTCGACAGGGGGAAACAATCAGCCCCAGCATTTT; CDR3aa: CASSISTGGNNQPQHF
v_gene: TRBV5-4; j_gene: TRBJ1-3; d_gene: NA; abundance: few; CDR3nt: TGTGCCAGCAGCTCTGGGGCGCTTGGAAACACCATATATTTT; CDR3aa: CASSSGALGNTIYF
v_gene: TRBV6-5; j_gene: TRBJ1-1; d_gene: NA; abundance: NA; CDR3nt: TGTGCCAGCAGGCTTCAGACAGGGAACACTGAAGCTTTCTTT; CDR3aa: CASRLQTGNTEAFF
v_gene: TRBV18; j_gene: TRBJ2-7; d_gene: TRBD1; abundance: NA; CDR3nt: TGTGCCAGCTCACCCGCACGACAGGGAACCTACGAGCAGTACTTC; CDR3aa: CASSPARQGTYEQYF
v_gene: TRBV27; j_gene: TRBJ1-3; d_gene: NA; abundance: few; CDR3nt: TGTGCCAGCAGTTTGACAGGCGCTGGAAACACCATATATTTT; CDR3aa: CASSLTGAGNTIYF
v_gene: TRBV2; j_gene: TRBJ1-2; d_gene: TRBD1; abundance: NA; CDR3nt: TGTGCCAGCAGTCGCGACAGGGGGGATGGCTACACCTTC; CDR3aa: CASSRDRGDGYTF
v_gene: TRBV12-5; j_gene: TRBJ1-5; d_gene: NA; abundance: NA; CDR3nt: TGTGCTAGTGGTTTGACCCAGGGTTATAGCAATCAGCCCCAGCATTTT; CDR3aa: CASGLTQGYSNQPQHF
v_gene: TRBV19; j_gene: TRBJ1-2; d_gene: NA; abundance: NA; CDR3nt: TGTGCCAGTAGTATAACGACAGCTTCTAACTATGGCTACACCTTC; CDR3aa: CASSITTASNYGYTF